This T cell receptor beta chain was obtained from a study of cytomegalovirus exposure and HLA in healthy donors. Study in general: According to later analysis, the same platform produced the approximately 130 validation and around 730 first-cohort repertoires.

Profiling relied on immunoSEQ multiplex PCR, and the TCRdb table lists in-frame clones only, not all of them. The sample carries roughly 150,000 clones, roughly 90% recorded once. J lost 8 bases, V lost 4 bases, and 6 bases had no gene match. Germline V CDR1 and CDR2: SGDLS, YYNGEE. The CDR3 contains 13 residues. As regards this clone: Its antigen remains unknown.

The donors were part of the validation cohort of around 110 subjects. That cohort was separate from the first cohort, which comprised 666 subjects. Points from the study as a whole: The study put some 160 TCR beta chains on its list as cytomegalovirus-associated. For cytomegalovirus status, the classifier reportedly gave diagnoses with high specificity and sensitivity.

The sequenced sample consisted of PBMCs. This clonotype was sampled from a woman between 18 and 29 years old in good health and CMV-seronegative. The chain couples TRBV9 to TRBJ1-2; 9 bases fit TRBD1. The CDR3 region has the DNA TGTGCCAGCAGCAGACAGGGGGGCATCGGCTACACCTTC. Translating it yields CASSRQGGIGYTF.